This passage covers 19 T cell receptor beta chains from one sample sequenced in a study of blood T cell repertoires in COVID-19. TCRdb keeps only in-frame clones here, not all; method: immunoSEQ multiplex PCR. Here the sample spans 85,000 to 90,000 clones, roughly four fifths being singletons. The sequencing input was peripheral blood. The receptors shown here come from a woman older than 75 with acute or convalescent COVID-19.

In nucleotides, the CDR3 is TGTGCCACCAGCAGAGTCATCGGCGGGGTGTCGGATACGCAGTATTTT. It encodes CATSRVIGGVSDTQYF. This chain joins TRBV15 and TRBJ2-3; a weak D match, TRBD2 (6 bases). The CDR3 runs to 16 residues. Trimming stripped 1 base from V and 6 bases from J, with 17 bases between. Germline loops: CDR1 LNHNV, CDR2 YYDKDF (reference sequence).

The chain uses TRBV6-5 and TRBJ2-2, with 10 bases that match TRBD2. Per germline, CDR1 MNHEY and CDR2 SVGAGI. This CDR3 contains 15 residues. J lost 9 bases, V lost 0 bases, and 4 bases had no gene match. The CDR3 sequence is CASSYSTSGLWELFF. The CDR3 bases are TGTGCCAGCAGTTACTCGACTAGCGGGCTCTGGGAGCTGTTTTTT.

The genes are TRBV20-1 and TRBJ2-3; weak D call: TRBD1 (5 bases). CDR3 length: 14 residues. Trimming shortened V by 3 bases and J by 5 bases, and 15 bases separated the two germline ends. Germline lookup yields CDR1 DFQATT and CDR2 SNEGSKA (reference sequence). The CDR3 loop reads CSASSSGIGDTQYF. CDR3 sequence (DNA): TGCAGTGCTAGTTCGTCAGGGATAGGAGATACGCAGTATTTT.

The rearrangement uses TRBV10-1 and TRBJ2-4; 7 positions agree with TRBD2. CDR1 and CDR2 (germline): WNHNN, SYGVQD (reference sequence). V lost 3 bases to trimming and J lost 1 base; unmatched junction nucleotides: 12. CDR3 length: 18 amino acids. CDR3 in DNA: TGCGCCAGCAGTGAACCTGCCCCGGGGGGTGGGGCCAAAAACATTCAGTACTTC. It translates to CASSEPAPGGGAKNIQYF.

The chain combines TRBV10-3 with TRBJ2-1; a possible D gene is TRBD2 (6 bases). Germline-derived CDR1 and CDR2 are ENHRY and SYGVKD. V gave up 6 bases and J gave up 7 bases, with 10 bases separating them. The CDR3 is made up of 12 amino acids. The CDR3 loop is CAIRGTPNEQFF. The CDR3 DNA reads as TGTGCCATCAGAGGGACTCCGAATGAGCAGTTCTTC.

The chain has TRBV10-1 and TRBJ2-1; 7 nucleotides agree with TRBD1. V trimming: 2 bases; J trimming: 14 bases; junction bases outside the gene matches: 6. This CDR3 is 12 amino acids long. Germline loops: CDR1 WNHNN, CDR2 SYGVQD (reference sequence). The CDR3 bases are TGCGCCAGCAGTGAGAACGACAGGGCGGAGTTCTTC. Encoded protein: CASSENDRAEFF.

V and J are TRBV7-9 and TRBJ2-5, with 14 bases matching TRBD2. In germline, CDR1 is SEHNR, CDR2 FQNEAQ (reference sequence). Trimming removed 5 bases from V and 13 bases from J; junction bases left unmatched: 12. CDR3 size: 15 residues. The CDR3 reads CASSPGLAGAVLRYF. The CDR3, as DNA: TGTGCCAGCAGCCCGGGACTAGCGGGAGCTGTTTTACGGTACTTC.

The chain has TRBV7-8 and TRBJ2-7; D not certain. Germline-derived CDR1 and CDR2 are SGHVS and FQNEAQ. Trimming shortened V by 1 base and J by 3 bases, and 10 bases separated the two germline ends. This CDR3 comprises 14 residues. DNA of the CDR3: TGTGCCAGCAGCTTAGATCAAGCAGGCTACGAGCAGTACTTC. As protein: CASSLDQAGYEQYF.

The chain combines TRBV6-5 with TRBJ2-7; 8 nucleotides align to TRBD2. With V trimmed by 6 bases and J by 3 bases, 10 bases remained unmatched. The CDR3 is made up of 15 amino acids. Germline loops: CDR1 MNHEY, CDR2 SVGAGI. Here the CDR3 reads CASSPGGAIDYEQYF. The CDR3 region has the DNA TGTGCCAGCAGCCCGGGGGGGGCTATAGACTACGAGCAGTACTTC.

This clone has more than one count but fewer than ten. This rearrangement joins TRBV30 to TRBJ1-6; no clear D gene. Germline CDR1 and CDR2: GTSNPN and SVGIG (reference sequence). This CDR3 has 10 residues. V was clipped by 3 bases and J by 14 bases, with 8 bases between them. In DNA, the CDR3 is TGTGCCTGGAGGGCTAGGTCCCTCCACTTT. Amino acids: CAWRARSLHF.

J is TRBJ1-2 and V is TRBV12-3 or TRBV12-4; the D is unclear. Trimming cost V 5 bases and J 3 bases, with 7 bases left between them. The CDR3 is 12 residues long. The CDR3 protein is CASSPGYYGYTF. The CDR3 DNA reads TGTGCCAGCAGTCCAGGATACTATGGCTACACCTTC.

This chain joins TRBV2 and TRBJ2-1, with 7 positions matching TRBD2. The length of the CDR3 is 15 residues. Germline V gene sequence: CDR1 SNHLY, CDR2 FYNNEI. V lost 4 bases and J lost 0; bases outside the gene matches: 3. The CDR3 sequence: CASSGGGSSYNEQFF. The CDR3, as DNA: TGTGCCAGCAGTGGGGGCGGGAGCTCCTACAATGAGCAGTTCTTC.

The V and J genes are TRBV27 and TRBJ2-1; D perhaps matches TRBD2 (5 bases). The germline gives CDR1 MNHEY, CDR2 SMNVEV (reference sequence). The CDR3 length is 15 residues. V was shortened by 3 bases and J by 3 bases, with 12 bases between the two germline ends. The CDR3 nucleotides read TGTGCCAGCAGTTTGTCGGGGTTGGGCTACAATGAGCAGTTCTTC. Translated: CASSLSGLGYNEQFF.

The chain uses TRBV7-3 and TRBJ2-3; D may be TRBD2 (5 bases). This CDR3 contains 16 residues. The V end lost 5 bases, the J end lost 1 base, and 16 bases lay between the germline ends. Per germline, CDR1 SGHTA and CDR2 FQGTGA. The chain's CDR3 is CASSTGRGFGTDTQYF. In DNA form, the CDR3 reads TGTGCCAGCAGCACCGGTCGGGGATTTGGCACAGATACGCAGTATTTT.

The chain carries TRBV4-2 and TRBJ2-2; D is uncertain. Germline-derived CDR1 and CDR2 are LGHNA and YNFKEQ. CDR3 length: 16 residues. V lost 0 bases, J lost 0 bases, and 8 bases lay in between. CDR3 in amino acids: CASSQDTTANTGELFF. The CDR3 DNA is TGTGCCAGCAGCCAAGATACTACCGCGAACACCGGGGAGCTGTTTTTT.

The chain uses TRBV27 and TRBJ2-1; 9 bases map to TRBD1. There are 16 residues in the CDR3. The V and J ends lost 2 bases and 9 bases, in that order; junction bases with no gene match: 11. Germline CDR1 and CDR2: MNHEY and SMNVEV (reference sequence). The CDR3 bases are TGTGCCAGCAGTTTAGTCAGAACACAGGGGGCGGGTGAGCAGTTCTTC. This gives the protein CASSLVRTQGAGEQFF.

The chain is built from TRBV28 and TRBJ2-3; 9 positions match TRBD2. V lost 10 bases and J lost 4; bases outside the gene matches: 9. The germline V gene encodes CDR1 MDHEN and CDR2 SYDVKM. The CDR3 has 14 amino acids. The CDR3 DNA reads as TGTGCCACCAGCACTAGCGGGTCGCCAGATACGCAGTATTTT. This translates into CATSTSGSPDTQYF.

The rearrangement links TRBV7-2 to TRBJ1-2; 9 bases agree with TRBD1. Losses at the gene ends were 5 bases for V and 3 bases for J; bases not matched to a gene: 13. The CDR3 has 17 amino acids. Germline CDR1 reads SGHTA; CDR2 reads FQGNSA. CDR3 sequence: CASSQRGTGRVDYGYTF. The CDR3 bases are TGTGCCAGCAGCCAACGCGGGACAGGGCGGGTGGACTATGGCTACACCTTC.

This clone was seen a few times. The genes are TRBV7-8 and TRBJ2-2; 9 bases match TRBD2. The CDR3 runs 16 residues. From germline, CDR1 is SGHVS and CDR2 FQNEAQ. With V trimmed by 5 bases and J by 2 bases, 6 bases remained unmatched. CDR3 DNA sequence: TGTGCCAGCAGCCTCTTGGGGACTAGCAACACCGGGGAGCTGTTTTTT. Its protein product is CASSLLGTSNTGELFF. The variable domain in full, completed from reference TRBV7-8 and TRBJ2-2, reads GAGVSQSPRYKVAKRGQDVALRCDPISGHVSLFWYQQALGQGPEFLTYFQNEAQLDKSGLPSDRFFAERPEGSVSTLKIQRTQQEDSAVYLCASSLLGTSNTGELFFGEGSRLTVL.